What follows are 28 T cell receptor beta chains derived from one specimen sequenced in a study of vaccination and CD4 T cells after COVID-19 (dated by TCRdb to between 2021 and 2024). Sample treatment or condition, as interpreted from the label and publication: roughly 10-day PBMC culture with coronavirus spike peptide pools or control peptides (ViraFEST assay). CD4+ T cells from unexposed donors were collected before the COVID-19 pandemic (2011-2018). Preparation of the library involved PCR. TCRdb names Illumina iSeq 100 as the instrument used. At the Johns Hopkins FTIC core, DNA from the cultured CD4+ T cells underwent TCR sequencing with the Oncomine TCR Beta short-read assay. The QIAamp micro DNA kit was used to extract genomic DNA from the cultured CD4+ T cells. In TCRdb, the public reads were trimmed at Q25 with fastp and aligned with MiXCR, with productive beta chains retained. Rows are combined by CDR3 protein, so each entry shows the most common genes and DNA. For this sample the table gives about 9,500 distinct CDR3 sequences, of which 30% to 45% were detected only once. The top ten constitute roughly a quarter of the sample.

These receptors' targets are unknown. The source material was CD4+ T cells from blood, cultured in vitro. Source of these receptors: a human donor in good health.

This rearrangement joins TRBV6-1 to TRBJ1-1; D possibly corresponds to TRBD1 (6 bases). Between the trimmed V and J ends, which lost 3 bases and 10 bases, there was a span of 12 bases. CDR1 is MNHNS and CDR2 is SASEGT in the germline V gene. The CDR3 loop spans 12 amino acids. The CDR3 DNA reads as TGTGCCAGCAGTGACACAGGGTTAGGAGCTTTCTTT. It is translated as CASSDTGLGAFF.

CDR3 sequence: CASSDGLAGEFGELFF. CDR3 coding DNA: TGTGCCAGCAGCGACGGACTAGCGGGAGAGTTCGGGGAGCTGTTTTTT. This chain uses TRBV7-9 with TRBJ2-2; 13 bases line up with TRBD2. The CDR3 extends over 16 amino acids. Per the germline V gene, CDR1 is SEHNR and CDR2 is FQNEAQ (reference sequence). With V trimmed by 5 bases and J by 7 bases, 7 bases remained unmatched.

This clonotype was picked up a small number of times. V is TRBV19 and J is TRBJ2-4, with TRBD2 matching 9 bases. The V and J ends lost 3 bases and 5 bases, in that order; junction bases with no gene match: 2. The CDR3 spans 14 residues. Per the germline V gene, CDR1 is LNHDA and CDR2 is SQIVND (reference sequence). CDR3 in DNA: TGTGCCAGTAGTATGGCTAGCGGGGAAAACATTCAGTACTTC. Its translation is CASSMASGENIQYF.

This clonotype was observed a few times. V and J are TRBV27 and TRBJ1-5; the match to TRBD1 covers 8 bases. CDR1 and CDR2 (germline): MNHEY, SMNVEV (reference sequence). With 8 bases clipped from V and 6 bases from J, the junction kept 12 bases outside the gene matches. CDR3 length: 15 residues. This chain's CDR3 is CASGTDRERGQPQHF. The CDR3 nucleotides read TGTGCCAGCGGAACGGACAGGGAAAGGGGTCAGCCCCAGCATTTT.

The V and J genes are TRBV18 and TRBJ1-2; TRBD1 might be the D (6 bases). The CDR3 covers 14 residues. The V end was cut by 3 bases, the J end by 7 bases, with 15 bases between. Germline V gene sequence: CDR1 KGHSH, CDR2 LQKENI. The CDR3: CASSPPDRPIGYTF. CDR3 DNA: TGTGCCAGCTCACCCCCCGACAGGCCCATTGGCTACACCTTC.

The V call is TRBV7-8, the J call TRBJ1-5; 7 nucleotides agree with TRBD1. The V gene's germline CDR1 is SGHVS and CDR2 FQNEAQ. The trim removed 5 bases at V and 2 bases at J, leaving 9 bases unmatched. CDR3 length equals 16 residues. CDR3 sequence reads: CASSLGGGQGNQPQHF. In nucleotides, the CDR3 is TGTGCCAGCAGCCTGGGGGGAGGACAGGGCAATCAGCCCCAGCATTTT.

This clonotype was recorded only once. V gene TRBV23-1 combines with J gene TRBJ2-7, with 7 bases lining up with TRBD1. TRBV23-1 is treated as an ORF (open reading frame) with a function not yet certain. With V trimmed by 7 bases and J by 2 bases, 8 bases remained unmatched. The length of the CDR3 is 14 residues. CDR3 sequence reads: CASKRRDSTYEQYF. CDR3 nucleotide sequence: TGCGCCAGCAAACGACGGGACAGTACCTACGAGCAGTACTTC.

A word on this clonotype: This could be a read error, since a much larger clone is one nucleotide away. This likely comes from a read error, as the CDR3 has no conserved phenylalanine or tryptophan at its end. This sequence joins TRBV11-2 and TRBJ1-1, with no clear D. V lost 0 bases to trimming and J lost 1 base, with 3 bases between them. Per the germline V gene, CDR1 is SGHAT and CDR2 is FQNNGV. The CDR3 covers 13 residues. The CDR3 protein is CASSLDPNTEAFL. CDR3 nucleotides: TGTGCCAGCAGCTTAGACCCGAACACTGAAGCTTTCTTA.

This clonotype was counted between two and nine times. The V call is TRBV7-3, the J call TRBJ2-2, with 8 positions matching TRBD2. Trimming at V came to 5 bases and at J to 1 base, leaving 6 bases not matched to a gene. Germline loops: CDR1 SGHTA, CDR2 FQGTGA. The CDR3 runs 16 residues. DNA for the CDR3: TGTGCCAGCAGCGCATTCAGCGGGGGGAACACCGGGGAGCTGTTTTTT. Its translation: CASSAFSGGNTGELFF.

This clonotype was counted a few times. V gene TRBV6-2 or TRBV6-3 combines with J gene TRBJ1-5; the D is unclear. CDR1 MNHEY and CDR2 SVGEGT come from the germline V gene. Deletions cut 5 bases from V and 2 bases from J, with 10 bases between. The CDR3 consists of 14 residues. The CDR3 DNA sequence: TGTGCCAGCAGTAGACCCGGGGGCAATCAGCCCCAGCATTTT. Its translation: CASSRPGGNQPQHF.

This chain joins TRBV9 and TRBJ1-1; 7 positions agree with TRBD1. Germline-derived CDR1 and CDR2 are SGDLS and YYNGEE. This CDR3 region has 13 residues. V lost 4 bases and J lost 9; bases outside the gene matches: 9. The CDR3 loop reads CASSPTGQEKAFF. The DNA for the CDR3 is TGTGCCAGCAGCCCAACCGGACAGGAAAAAGCTTTCTTT.

The genes are TRBV6-2 or TRBV6-3 and TRBJ2-1, with 8 bases matching TRBD1. Per the germline V gene, CDR1 is MNHEY and CDR2 is SVGEGT. This CDR3 has 16 amino acids. J was trimmed by 3 bases and V by 7 bases; bases with no gene match: 11. The CDR3 here is CASTPTGAHYYNEQFF. The CDR3 coding sequence is TGTGCCAGCACCCCGACAGGGGCCCACTACTACAATGAGCAGTTCTTC.

The gene calls are TRBV7-2 and TRBJ1-1; D uncertain. This CDR3 spans 16 amino acids. Trimming pared 1 base from V and 4 bases from J, leaving 16 bases between. Germline V gene lookup returns CDR1 SGHTA and CDR2 FQGNSA. CDR3 coding DNA: TGTGCCAGCAGCTTAGGGCCCAGCCCTGCCTTCACTGAAGCTTTCTTT. Its translation is CASSLGPSPAFTEAFF.

This clonotype was found a few times. This chain joins TRBV20-1 and TRBJ1-6; the match to TRBD1 covers 8 bases. Looked up from germline, CDR1 is DFQATT and CDR2 is SNEGSKA (reference sequence). V gave up 3 bases and J gave up 5 bases; unmatched junction bases: 9. This CDR3 has 16 residues. CDR3 loop: CSASIATGVHNSPLHF. In nucleotides, the CDR3 is TGCAGTGCTAGTATTGCGACAGGGGTCCATAATTCACCCCTCCACTTT.

V usage is TRBV10-1 and J usage is TRBJ2-7; D gene uncertain. The germline gives CDR1 WNHNN, CDR2 SYGVQD (reference sequence). The CDR3 is made up of 15 amino acids. Trimming cost V 0 bases and J 5 bases, with 14 bases left between them. This CDR3 is CASSESQAPRDEQYF. DNA for the CDR3: TGCGCCAGCAGTGAGTCGCAGGCGCCCCGCGACGAGCAGTACTTC.

This clonotype turned up a few times. The V gene is TRBV20-1, the J gene TRBJ2-3; TRBD1 agrees at 8 bases. Per the germline V gene, CDR1 is DFQATT and CDR2 is SNEGSKA (reference sequence). This CDR3 has 16 residues. The V gene end was trimmed by 2 bases and the J gene end by 5 bases; junction bases not matched to a gene: 12. CDR3 sequence (DNA): TGCAGTGCTAGACCTCCGGACAGGGTTGGGGGAGATACGCAGTATTTT. This translates into CSARPPDRVGGDTQYF.

This clonotype was counted between two and nine times. The chain employs TRBV20-1 and TRBJ2-4; D remains unclear. Per the germline V gene, CDR1 is DFQATT and CDR2 is SNEGSKA (reference sequence). The CDR3 loop spans 13 amino acids. Trimming took off 5 bases at V and 1 base at J, with 9 bases between the two ends. The CDR3 spells CSAADSAKNIQYF. The CDR3 coding sequence is TGCAGTGCTGCCGATTCGGCCAAAAACATTCAGTACTTC.

The J gene is TRBJ1-1, the V gene TRBV6-1; D ambiguous. The length of the CDR3 is 12 residues. Between the trimmed V and J ends, which lost 7 bases and 2 bases, there was a span of 8 bases. Per germline, CDR1 MNHNS and CDR2 SASEGT. CDR3 sequence: CASNRPNTEAFF. Written as DNA, the CDR3 is TGTGCCAGCAACCGACCCAACACTGAAGCTTTCTTT.

A single count supports this clonotype. Relative to the germline gene, one junction end is altered; a read error may explain this. The rearrangement uses TRBV7-3 and TRBJ2-5, with D possibly being TRBD2 (5 bases). Germline V gives CDR1 SGHTA, CDR2 FQGTGA. The length of the CDR3 is 13 residues. CDR3 sequence reads: CASSLIGGETQYF. In DNA form, the CDR3 reads TGTGCCAGCAGTTTAATTGGAGGAGAGACCCAGTACTTC.

This clonotype came up a few times. V usage is TRBV11-2 and J usage is TRBJ1-2; D perhaps matches TRBD1 (6 bases). Trimming left V 4 bases short and J 2 bases short, with 17 bases between. This CDR3 has 16 residues. Germline CDR1 reads SGHAT; CDR2 reads FQNNGV. In nucleotides, the CDR3 is TGTGCCAGCAGCTCCTTACGACAGGTGTTCAACTATGGCTACACCTTC. Translated, it gives CASSSLRQVFNYGYTF.

This clonotype was seen a few times. The rearrangement joins TRBV7-3 to TRBJ2-7; 10 nucleotides align to TRBD2. The CDR3 contains 15 residues. Germline V gene sequence: CDR1 SGHTA, CDR2 FQGTGA. J lost 5 bases, V lost 5 bases, and 9 bases had no gene match. For the CDR3, the DNA is TGTGCCAGCAGCATACTAGCGGGATCCTTCAACGAGCAGTACTTC. Amino acids: CASSILAGSFNEQYF.

The table lists this clonotype with a count of one. Relative to the germline gene, one junction end is altered; a read error may explain this. J is TRBJ1-6 and V is TRBV28; D not resolved. The CDR3 runs to 13 residues. Germline V gives CDR1 MDHEN, CDR2 SYDVKM. The CDR3: CAISPSYNSPLHF. CDR3 DNA sequence: TGTGCCATCAGTCCGTCCTATAATTCACCCCTCCACTTT.

This rearrangement joins TRBV6-2 or TRBV6-3 to TRBJ1-6; no definite D call. Germline V gene sequence: CDR1 MNHEY, CDR2 SVGEGT. The CDR3 runs 16 residues. Trimming removed 7 bases from V and 1 base from J, with 14 bases in between. CDR3: CASKGPAESYNSPLHF. The DNA of the CDR3 is TGTGCCAGCAAAGGACCAGCGGAATCCTATAATTCACCCCTCCACTTT.

A few counts support this clonotype. The rearrangement links TRBV5-1 to TRBJ2-5; 8 nucleotides match TRBD1. The V and J ends lost 5 bases and 1 base, in that order; junction bases with no gene match: 4. Germline lookup yields CDR1 SGHRS and CDR2 YFSETQ. The CDR3 totals 14 residues. CDR3 nucleotides: TGCGCCAGCAGGGCTCAGGGGGCCCAAGAGACCCAGTACTTC. This codes for CASRAQGAQETQYF. Full variable domain (remainder filled in from reference TRBV5-1 and TRBJ2-5): KAGVTQTPRYLIKTRGQQVTLSCSPISGHRSVSWYQQTPGQGLQFLFEYFSETQRNKGNFPGRFSGRQFSNSRSEMNVSTLELGDSALYLCASRAQGAQETQYFGPGTRLLVL.

This chain connects TRBV28 to TRBJ2-7, with 11 bases fitting TRBD2. This CDR3 region has 19 residues. Unmatched junction bases numbered 16, after V lost 6 bases and J lost 0 bases. Per the germline V gene, CDR1 is MDHEN and CDR2 is SYDVKM. CDR3 in DNA: TGTGCCAGCAGCCCTCCCATACTAGGACTAGCGGGTGACTCCTACGAGCAGTACTTC. Translation gives CASSPPILGLAGDSYEQYF. Complete variable domain (other parts from reference TRBV28 and TRBJ2-7): DVKVTQSSRYLVKRTGEKVFLECVQDMDHENMFWYRQDPGLGLRLIYFSYDVKMKEKGDIPEGYSVSREKKERFSLILESASTNQTSMYLCASSPPILGLAGDSYEQYFGPGTRLTVT.

The rearrangement links TRBV27 to TRBJ1-1; D uncertain. The length of the CDR3 is 17 residues. Germline V gene sequence: CDR1 MNHEY, CDR2 SMNVEV (reference sequence). V gave up 5 bases and J gave up 5 bases, with 24 bases separating them. In DNA form, the CDR3 reads TGTGCCAGCAGTCTTATAAGCCGGGCGCGTATTAGGACTGAAGCTTTCTTT. As protein: CASSLISRARIRTEAFF.

This rearrangement joins TRBV11-2 to TRBJ2-3; maybe TRBD1 (6 bases). The CDR3 extends over 17 amino acids. CDR1 is SGHAT, CDR2 FQNNGV, per germline. V was shortened by 2 bases and J by 3 bases, with 18 bases between the two germline ends. CDR3 region: CASSLLLPGVFTDTQYF. CDR3 DNA: TGTGCCAGCAGCTTACTCCTCCCAGGGGTGTTTACAGATACGCAGTATTTT.

J is TRBJ1-2 and V is TRBV28; no firm D call. Germline V gene sequence: CDR1 MDHEN, CDR2 SYDVKM. This CDR3 region has 13 residues. Trimming removed 8 bases at V and 4 bases at J, with 14 bases between. The CDR3 sequence is CASRNPEFYGYTF. CDR3 sequence (DNA): TGTGCCAGCCGAAACCCCGAGTTCTATGGCTACACCTTC.